The 14 T cell receptor beta chains listed next were all sequenced from one sample in a study of regulatory T cells in long-lasting Graves disease. Described time point: newly diagnosed GD, antithyroid drugs for less than 3 months. RNA isolated from PBMCs was used to make the TCR library. Libraries of TCR beta came from iRepertoire HTBI primers plus Arm-PCR of CDR3 regions. MiXCR, applied by TCRdb to the multiplex PCR reads, yields one record per CDR3 protein. The sample has 500,000 or so distinct CDR3 sequences; 15% to 20% are singletons. The sample also formed part of further work on T cells in Graves' hyperthyroidism and ophthalmopathy.

Sample: peripheral blood mononuclear cells (PBMCs), taken at new diagnosis, from a patient treated with antithyroid drugs. The receptors originated from a middle-aged man with Graves disease.

This clonotype was seen repeatedly, ten times or more. The V and J genes are TRBV27 and TRBJ2-1; no clear D. There are 13 residues in the CDR3. CDR1 and CDR2 (germline): MNHEY, SMNVEV (reference sequence). V lost 8 bases to trimming and J lost 2 bases, with 10 bases between them. CDR3 coding DNA: TGTGCCAGCCGGTCGTCTCCCTACAATGAGCAGTTCTTC. Protein product: CASRSSPYNEQFF.

V gene TRBV7-9 combines with J gene TRBJ2-1; D perhaps matches TRBD1 (6 bases). The CDR3 is 15 residues long. Germline-derived CDR1 and CDR2 are SEHNR and FQNEAQ (reference sequence). Trimming shortened V by 4 bases and J by 4 bases, and 14 bases separated the two germline ends. The CDR3 coding sequence is TGTGCCAGCAGCTCAACACAGGGATTTTACAATGAGCAGTTCTTC. Translated: CASSSTQGFYNEQFF.

This clonotype was seen at least ten times. This sequence joins TRBV28 and TRBJ2-7; no clear D. The CDR3 spans 13 residues. Germline V CDR1 and CDR2: MDHEN, SYDVKM. V was trimmed by 3 bases and J by 2 bases, leaving 8 bases between them. CDR3 sequence reads: CASSFGEAYEQYF. In DNA form, the CDR3 reads TGTGCCAGCAGTTTTGGCGAAGCCTACGAGCAGTACTTC.

This clonotype was counted at least ten times. The DNA for the CDR3 is TGTGCCAGCAGTTCAAGACAGGGTCCAAAGGAGCAGTACTTC. This gives the protein CASSSRQGPKEQYF. The chain links TRBV12-3 or TRBV12-4 to TRBJ2-7; 7 bases map to TRBD1. The CDR3 length is 14 residues. The trim removed 4 bases at V and 7 bases at J, leaving 10 bases unmatched.

This clonotype was observed many times. This chain uses TRBV20-1 with TRBJ2-3; D remains ambiguous. Germline CDR1 and CDR2: DFQATT and SNEGSKA (reference sequence). CDR3 length: 14 residues. Between the trimmed V and J ends, which lost 7 bases and 1 base, there was a span of 15 bases. The chain's CDR3 is CSERGSLRTDTQYF. In DNA form, the CDR3 reads TGCAGTGAAAGAGGTAGTCTCCGCACAGATACGCAGTATTTT.

This clonotype was recorded many times. V usage is TRBV18 and J usage is TRBJ1-4; D is unresolved. This CDR3 is built from 13 residues. V was shortened by 5 bases and J by 7 bases, with 11 bases between the two germline ends. Germline values: CDR1 KGHSH, CDR2 LQKENI. CDR3 protein: CASSADLGEKLFF. CDR3 nucleotides: TGTGCCAGCTCAGCGGACCTGGGTGAAAAACTGTTTTTT.

On this clonotype: It may be a read error: a sequence one base away is much more abundant. The chain couples TRBV6-2 or TRBV6-3 to TRBJ1-2, with 7 nucleotides matching TRBD1. Trimming cost V 2 bases and J 4 bases; bases outside gene matches: 4. The CDR3 has 14 amino acids. Germline lookup yields CDR1 MNHEY and CDR2 SVGEGT. The CDR3 spells CASSYQPGGYGYTF. The CDR3 coding sequence is TGTGCCAGCAGTTACCAGCCAGGGGGCTATGGCTACACCTTC.

As for this clonotype: An end of the junction differs from the germline gene, which may be a read error. The chain links TRBV24-1 to TRBJ2-1, with D perhaps matching TRBD2 (6 bases). Germline CDR1 KGHDR, CDR2 SFDVKD. The length of the CDR3 is 18 residues. The CDR3 protein is CATGDALGGTSSYNKQFF. The CDR3 nucleotides are TGTGCCACCGGGGACGCCTTGGGCGGGACGAGCTCCTACAATAAGCAGTTCTTC.

V gene TRBV5-1 combines with J gene TRBJ2-5; 7 nucleotides align to TRBD2. The junction had 13 bases not matched to a gene; V was cut back by 1 base and J by 1 base. This CDR3 comprises 18 residues. From germline, CDR1 is SGHRS and CDR2 YFSETQ. In DNA form, the CDR3 reads TGCGCCAGCAGCTTGAGGCCCGGGGTTAGCGGGCGCCAAGAGACCCAGTACTTC. This encodes CASSLRPGVSGRQETQYF.

This clonotype came up many times. The chain recombines TRBV4-1 with TRBJ2-7; D gene unclear. The CDR3 loop spans 15 amino acids. V lost 0 bases and J 3 bases, leaving 12 bases between the germline ends. Germline CDR1 is MGHRA and CDR2 is YSYEKL. CDR3 protein: CASSQDPSLFYEQYF. The CDR3 DNA reads TGCGCCAGCAGCCAAGATCCTTCCCTGTTCTACGAGCAGTACTTC.

This clonotype occurred a few times. The chain joins TRBV4-2 to TRBJ2-1, with 9 bases aligning to TRBD2. The ends lost 1 base at V and 6 bases at J; junction bases unmatched: 7. CDR1 and CDR2 from the germline V gene are LGHNA and YNFKEQ. This CDR3 region has 16 residues. CDR3 DNA: TGTGCCAGCAGCCAAGTCACCGGGACTAGCAGCAATGAGCAGTTCTTC. Amino acid sequence: CASSQVTGTSSNEQFF.

This clonotype was found a few times. A read error may be the cause here, since a much bigger clone is one base away. V is TRBV28 and J is TRBJ2-3; 10 positions agree with TRBD2. The CDR3 sequence is 15 residues long. Looked up from germline, CDR1 is MDHEN and CDR2 is SYDVKM. The V segment lost 2 bases and the J segment 6 bases; nucleotides outside the gene matches: 5. The CDR3 loop reads CASSLSGRAPDTQYF. The CDR3 DNA is TGTGCCAGCAGTTTAAGCGGGAGGGCCCCGGATACGCAGTATTTT.

This clonotype was seen only a few times. The V gene is TRBV5-1, the J gene TRBJ2-7; 8 bases fit TRBD1. Unmatched junction bases numbered 3, after V lost 0 bases and J lost 1 base. Looked up from germline, CDR1 is SGHRS and CDR2 is YFSETQ. The CDR3 spans 15 residues. CDR3 sequence (DNA): TGCGCCAGCAGCTTGGGACAGGGGTGGTCCTACGAGCAGTACTTC. This gives the protein CASSLGQGWSYEQYF.

The chain joins TRBV5-5 to TRBJ1-2, with 9 bases lining up with TRBD1. Germline V lookup: CDR1 SGHKS, CDR2 YYEKEE (reference sequence). Trimming removed 4 bases from V and 8 bases from J; junction bases left unmatched: 12. CDR3 length: 15 residues. The CDR3 nucleotides are TGTGCCAGCAGCCTACAGGGACAGGGTTCCTCGGGCTACACCTTC. Its protein is CASSLQGQGSSGYTF. Complete variable domain (other parts from reference TRBV5-5 and TRBJ1-2): DAGVTQSPTHLIKTRGQQVTLRCSPISGHKSVSWYQQVLGQGPQFIFQYYEKEERGRGNFPDRFSARQFPNYSSELNVNALLLGDSALYLCASSLQGQGSSGYTFGSGTRLTVV.